The rows below give T cell receptor beta chains drawn from one sample of a study of blood T cell repertoires in COVID-19. TCRdb's copy holds only in-frame clones and misses some; the assay was immunoSEQ multiplex PCR. Among about 65,000 clones listed, approximately 80% were seen once. Source material: peripheral blood. The receptors were sampled from an elderly man with acute or convalescent COVID-19. Each CDR3 is given with its conserved first and last residue. The D gene is left open where the match is weak. Expanded clones are given a class, and other clones once, few, many or no size at all.

clone size	V gene	J gene	D gene	CDR3 DNA	CDR3 protein
-	TRBV9	TRBJ2-6	-	TGTGCCAGCAGCGTAGGAAGCATACAGGGGGCCAACGTCCTGACTTTC	CASSVGSIQGANVLTF
-	TRBV5-4	TRBJ2-5	TRBD1	TGTGCCAGCAGCACGGACAGGTTTAGGAAGACCCAGTACTTC	CASSTDRFRKTQYF
-	TRBV6-1	TRBJ1-6	-	TGTGCCAGCAGTGAAGGGCGCGGGTCCAATTCACCCCTCCACTTT	CASSEGRGSNSPLHF
-	TRBV6-5	TRBJ1-2	TRBD1	TGTGCCAGCAGGGGGACAGGGACGAATGGCTACACCTTC	CASRGTGTNGYTF
-	TRBV2	TRBJ2-7	-	TGTGCCAGCAGTGAATCTCCCGTCGAGCAGTACTTC	CASSESPVEQYF
-	TRBV29-1	TRBJ2-7	-	TGCAGCGTTGGTCATACCAGGGAAGTCTACGAGCAGTACTTC	CSVGHTREVYEQYF
-	TRBV7-9	TRBJ2-7	TRBD1	TGTGCCAGCAGCTTGGACAGGGGGCCGTCCTACGAGCAGTACTTC	CASSLDRGPSYEQYF
once	TRBV30	TRBJ2-1	TRBD1	TGTGCCTGGAAGGACAGGCCGAGCTCCTACAATGAGCAGTTCTTC	CAWKDRPSSYNEQFF
-	TRBV6-1	TRBJ2-5	TRBD2	TGTGCCAGCAGTGAACCAGCGGGGGGGCCGGTTATTGAGACCCAGTACTTC	CASSEPAGGPVIETQYF
-	TRBV4-1	TRBJ2-1	-	TGCGCCAGCAGCCAAGTCCCAGGACTACGGTCCAATGAGCAGTTCTTC	CASSQVPGLRSNEQFF
-	TRBV27	TRBJ1-5	TRBD1	TGTGCCAGCAGTTTATCGACGAAAGGGGGCGATCAGCCCCAGCATTTT	CASSLSTKGGDQPQHF
-	TRBV15	TRBJ1-4	-	TGTGCCACCAGCAGAGCAGGGCTTAATGAAAAACTGTTTTTT	CATSRAGLNEKLFF
-	TRBV4-1	TRBJ2-7	TRBD1	TGCGCCAGCAGCCGGCAGACAGGGTCTACCTACGAGCAGTACTTC	CASSRQTGSTYEQYF
few	TRBV19	TRBJ1-5	-	TGTGCCAGTAGTATAGATACAGACAGCAATCAGCCCCAGCATTTT	CASSIDTDSNQPQHF
-	TRBV19	TRBJ2-2	-	TGTGCCAGTAGTAAAGACTCGAACACCGGGGAGCTGTTTTTT	CASSKDSNTGELFF
-	TRBV21-1	TRBJ1-2	-	TGTGCCAGCAGCGGACAGGGGGCTAACTATGGCTACACCTTC	CASSGQGANYGYTF
-	TRBV2	TRBJ1-6	-	TGTGCCAGCAGTGAATCAGCGGGAGTATTAAATTCACCCCTCCACTTT	CASSESAGVLNSPLHF
once	TRBV5-4	TRBJ2-3	-	TGTGCCAGCAGCCAGAAACCCCGGCCGGGGGATACGCAGTATTTT	CASSQKPRPGDTQYF
-	TRBV5-6	TRBJ1-3	TRBD1	TGTGCCAGCAGCTTGGGGGACAGGGGCCGAAACACCATATATTTT	CASSLGDRGRNTIYF
-	TRBV6-5	TRBJ1-4	-	TGTGCCAGCTTTGGCCGCCCGAATGAAAAACTGTTTTTT	CASFGRPNEKLFF
-	TRBV6-5	TRBJ2-4	-	TGTGCCACCTTGGGGGGGCCGGCCAAAAACATTCAGTACTTC	CATLGGPAKNIQYF
-	TRBV3-1/TRBV3-2	TRBJ1-1	-	TGTGCCAGCACTCGGGGATCGGAGGGCACTGAAGCTTTCTTT	CASTRGSEGTEAFF
-	TRBV3-1/TRBV3-2	TRBJ2-3	TRBD2	TGTGCCAGCAGCCAAGTTGGAGCGGGGGGGCGAGAAGATACGCAGTATTTT	CASSQVGAGGREDTQYF
-	TRBV11-2	TRBJ2-3	-	TGTGCCAGCAGCTTAGATGGGGGGGCGCAGTCAGATACGCAGTATTTT	CASSLDGGAQSDTQYF
-	TRBV19	TRBJ2-7	TRBD1	TGTGCCAGTAGTCCTCGGACAGGGGCATCCTACGAGCAGTACTTC	CASSPRTGASYEQYF
-	TRBV5-1	TRBJ1-1	TRBD1	TGCGCCAGCAGCTCCGGACAGGGGGGGACTGAAGCTTTCTTT	CASSSGQGGTEAFF
-	TRBV30	TRBJ1-1	TRBD1	TGTGCCTGGAGTGTAGGCGGGAGACAGGGGCGGACTGAAGCTTTCTTT	CAWSVGGRQGRTEAFF
once	TRBV6-5	TRBJ1-2	-	TGTGCCAGCAGATCCAGCGCCAGAATACCCTATGGCTACACCTTC	CASRSSARIPYGYTF
-	TRBV9	TRBJ2-3	TRBD2	TGTGCCAGCAGCGTCCGGGGACTAGGCGGGGAAGATACGCAGTATTTT	CASSVRGLGGEDTQYF
-	TRBV5-1	TRBJ1-2	TRBD1	TGCGCCAGCAGCTTGAAGGTAGACAGGGTTGACTACACCTTC	CASSLKVDRVDYTF
-	TRBV29-1	TRBJ2-1	TRBD2	TGCAGCGTTGAATACGGGGCTAGCGGGGGCAACTACAATGAGCAGTTCTTC	CSVEYGASGGNYNEQFF
-	TRBV6-5	TRBJ1-5	-	TGTGCCAGCAAAATACAGGGAGCCCAGCATTTT	CASKIQGAQHF
-	TRBV29-1	TRBJ1-4	-	TGCAGCGTTGAGTCAGGGGATGAAAAACTGTTTTTT	CSVESGDEKLFF
-	TRBV7-2	TRBJ2-1	TRBD2	TGTGCCAGCAGCTTAGGGGGGGGGTCGAATGAGCAGTTCTTC	CASSLGGGSNEQFF
-	TRBV27	TRBJ2-1	TRBD1	TGTGCCAGCAGTTTCTCGACAGGGGACAATGAGCAGTTCTTC	CASSFSTGDNEQFF
-	TRBV6-5	TRBJ1-1	TRBD1	TGTGCCAGCAGTTACACAGGGGCCTTCACTGAAGCTTTCTTT	CASSYTGAFTEAFF
few	TRBV14	TRBJ1-6	-	TGTGCCAGCAGCTCGGGACAAGGGGAAAATTCACCCCTCCACTTT	CASSSGQGENSPLHF
-	TRBV7-8	TRBJ2-5	TRBD2	TGTGCCAGCAGCTCGTTAGCGGGGGCTGAGACCCAGTACTTC	CASSSLAGAETQYF
-	TRBV5-8	TRBJ2-7	TRBD1	TGTGCCAGCAGCATAGAGACAGGGTTGGGTCCCGTCGAGCAGTACTTC	CASSIETGLGPVEQYF
-	TRBV18	TRBJ1-3	-	TGTGCCAGCTCACCCCGAGATGGAAACACCATATATTTT	CASSPRDGNTIYF
-	TRBV18	TRBJ1-5	TRBD1	TGTGCCAGCTCACCCCCGGGACAGCACAATCAGCCCCAGCATTTT	CASSPPGQHNQPQHF
-	TRBV5-1	TRBJ2-1	TRBD1	TGCGCCAGCAGCACGACAGGGGTCAGCTCCTACAATGAGCAGTTCTTC	CASSTTGVSSYNEQFF
-	TRBV6-5	TRBJ1-1	-	TGTGCCAGCAGAGTCCCCGAGGGTTTCAACACTGAAGCTTTCTTT	CASRVPEGFNTEAFF
-	TRBV25-1	TRBJ2-2	TRBD1	TGTGCCAGCAGTGAAACAGGGGGCGAAGGCGGGGAGCTGTTTTTT	CASSETGGEGGELFF
few	TRBV19	TRBJ1-4	-	TGTGCCAGTAGTATCATCGGGAGTGAAAAACTGTTTTTT	CASSIIGSEKLFF
-	TRBV28	TRBJ1-6	TRBD1	TGTGCCAGCAGTGTGACAGGGGTCGGGTCACCCCTCCACTTT	CASSVTGVGSPLHF
-	TRBV19	TRBJ1-4	-	TGTGCCAGTAGTGACAGTGGTGAAAAACTGTTTTTT	CASSDSGEKLFF
-	TRBV4-1	TRBJ1-2	-	TGCGCCAGCAGCCAAGAAGCGGCAACTAACTATGGCTACACCTTC	CASSQEAATNYGYTF
few	TRBV11-2	TRBJ1-1	-	TGTGCCAGCAGCCCCACGCGGGGATTGTCTGAAGCTTTCTTT	CASSPTRGLSEAFF
once	TRBV2	TRBJ2-1	TRBD2	TGTGCCAGCAGCTGGCGGGGGGCCGGCAATGAGCAGTTCTTC	CASSWRGAGNEQFF
-	TRBV5-1	TRBJ1-4	-	TGCGCCAGCAGCAGAGGGGGTGATAATGAAAAACTGTTTTTT	CASSRGGDNEKLFF